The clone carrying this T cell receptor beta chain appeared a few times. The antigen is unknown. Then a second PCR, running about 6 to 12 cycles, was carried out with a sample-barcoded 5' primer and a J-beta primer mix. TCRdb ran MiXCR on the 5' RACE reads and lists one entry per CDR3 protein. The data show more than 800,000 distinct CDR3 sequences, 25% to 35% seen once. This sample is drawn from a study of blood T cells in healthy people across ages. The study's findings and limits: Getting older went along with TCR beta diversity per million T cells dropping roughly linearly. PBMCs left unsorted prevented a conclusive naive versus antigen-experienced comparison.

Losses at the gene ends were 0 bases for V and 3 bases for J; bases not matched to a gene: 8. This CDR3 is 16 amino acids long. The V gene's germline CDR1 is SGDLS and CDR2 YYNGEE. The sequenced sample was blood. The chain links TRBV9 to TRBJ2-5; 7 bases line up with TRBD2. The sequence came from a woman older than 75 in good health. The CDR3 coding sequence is TGTGCCAGCAGCGTAGTCCCAGCGGGGATTAAAGAGACCCAGTACTTC. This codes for CASSVVPAGIKETQYF.